This TCR beta chain was observed in a study of blood T cell repertoires in COVID-19. Background on the study: Sites in the United States, Italy and Spain provided acute and convalescent COVID-19 samples. T cells, B-cell-depleted T cells, or PBMCs supplied cDNA or gDNA.

Germline CDR1 reads GTSNPN; CDR2 reads SVGIG (reference sequence). Trimming removed 0 bases from V and 4 bases from J; junction bases left unmatched: 5. The CDR3 loop spans 15 amino acids. As originally analysed: Nucleated cell counts were estimated from reference gene primer amplification. Data came from immunoSEQ multiplex PCR; TCRdb stores just in-frame clones and leaves some out. Clone size and V and J calls were adopted from that table, with D and trimming inferred from the DNA. Of about 34,000 clones listed, over 70% are singletons. A single count supports this clone. A Seattle source enrolled patients during active infection and followed them longitudinally.

The material sequenced was peripheral blood. The J gene is TRBJ2-3, the V gene TRBV30, with 9 bases that match TRBD2. The origin of this receptor is a man aged 70-80 years with COVID-19, enrolled during active disease. This CDR3 reads CAWSVSAGGADTQYF. The DNA for the CDR3 is TGTGCCTGGAGTGTATCAGCGGGAGGCGCAGATACGCAGTATTTT.